A single sample is the source of the 19 T cell receptor beta chains below, sequenced in a study of shared clonotypes between healthy human individuals. The repertoire was sequenced with immunoSEQ multiplex PCR; TCRdb's copy has only in-frame clones and lacks some. The repertoire has millions of clones, 90% to 95% of them found once; the top ten carry 1.5% to 2%. Naive CD8 cells, CD45RO-negative and positively selected for CCR7, excluded terminally differentiated effector memory CD45RA+ cells. Sequencing input: naive CD8+ T cells from PBMCs. Receptors originate from a man between 18 and 35 years old in good health. Some clones in this sample may be carry-over from other donors' samples.

This chain connects TRBV7-3 to TRBJ2-7; D is unresolved. From germline, CDR1 is SGHTA and CDR2 FQGTGA. Trimming left V 0 bases short and J 1 base short, with 7 bases between. The CDR3 is 14 amino acids. CDR3 sequence: CASSLTGPSYEQYF. The CDR3 coding sequence is TGTGCCAGCAGCTTAACAGGGCCATCCTACGAGCAGTACTTC.

The genes are TRBV7-8 and TRBJ2-7, with D tentatively TRBD1 (7 bases). Germline values: CDR1 SGHVS, CDR2 FQNEAQ. CDR3 length equals 15 residues. V shed 8 bases and J shed 3 bases, with 20 bases lying between them. CDR3 coding DNA: TGTGCCAGCTCCCGGGGGACAGAACCCTACTACGAGCAGTACTTC. Protein product: CASSRGTEPYYEQYF.

V is TRBV19 and J is TRBJ2-1; 11 bases map to TRBD2. The CDR3 consists of 15 residues. V trimming: 6 bases; J trimming: 10 bases; junction bases outside the gene matches: 11. CDR1 LNHDA and CDR2 SQIVND come from the germline V gene (reference sequence). CDR3 loop: CASSPLTSGIGEQFF. The CDR3, as DNA: TGTGCCAGTAGCCCCCTGACTAGCGGGATTGGGGAGCAGTTCTTC.

The rearrangement links TRBV29-1 to TRBJ2-1; the match to TRBD1 covers 9 bases. CDR3 size: 13 residues. The V gene's germline CDR1 is SQVTM and CDR2 ANQGSEA. The V and J ends lost 6 bases and 2 bases, in that order; junction bases with no gene match: 2. The DNA for the CDR3 is TGCAGCGTAGGACAGGGGCCCTACAATGAGCAGTTCTTC. This sequence encodes CSVGQGPYNEQFF.

The V gene is TRBV9, the J gene TRBJ1-6, with D perhaps matching TRBD1 (5 bases). Between the trimmed V and J ends, which lost 4 bases and 14 bases, there was a span of 16 bases. Germline assignment: CDR1 SGDLS and CDR2 YYNGEE. The CDR3 is made up of 13 amino acids. DNA of the CDR3: TGTGCCAGCAGCCCGAACAGTGGGGCGACCCTCCACTTT. Residues: CASSPNSGATLHF.

The J gene is TRBJ1-4, the V gene TRBV19; a weak D match, TRBD1 (6 bases). Between the trimmed V and J ends, which lost 2 bases and 2 bases, there was a span of 15 bases. Germline CDR1 is LNHDA and CDR2 is SQIVND (reference sequence). The CDR3 runs to 17 residues. CDR3 DNA sequence: TGTGCCAGTAGTATACGTACGAACAGGGTCACTAATGAAAAACTGTTTTTT. It specifies CASSIRTNRVTNEKLFF.

The chain uses TRBV14 and TRBJ2-7; D possibly corresponds to TRBD2 (7 bases). The germline V and J ends were trimmed by 2 bases and 2 bases, with 13 bases remaining between them. Germline V gene lookup returns CDR1 SGHDN and CDR2 FVKESK. The CDR3 runs 15 residues. The CDR3 sequence: CASSQQRGGPYEQYF. CDR3 nucleotides: TGTGCCAGCAGCCAACAGAGGGGGGGACCCTACGAGCAGTACTTC.

The chain employs TRBV10-2 and TRBJ2-7; D is perhaps TRBD1 (5 bases). V was cut by 10 bases and J by 5 bases, with 18 bases left in between. In germline, CDR1 is WSHSY, CDR2 SAAADI. The CDR3 runs to 13 residues. The CDR3 reads CATTASWGDEQYF. The CDR3 DNA reads TGCGCCACTACGGCCTCCTGGGGCGACGAGCAGTACTTC.

J is TRBJ2-1 and V is TRBV10-3; no reliable D call. Looked up from germline, CDR1 is ENHRY and CDR2 is SYGVKD. The length of the CDR3 is 12 residues. V was shortened by 0 bases and J by 12 bases, with 9 bases between the two germline ends. The DNA of the CDR3 is TGTGCCATCAGTGAGTCGGGCCCCGGGCAGTTCTTC. This translates into CAISESGPGQFF.

The chain joins TRBV7-2 to TRBJ2-1, with 14 positions matching TRBD2. Germline-derived CDR1 and CDR2 are SGHTA and FQGNSA. The CDR3 extends over 15 amino acids. After removal of 4 bases from V and 9 bases from J, the junction contained 5 bases not matched to a gene. CDR3 nucleotides: TGTGCCAGCAGCTGGGGACTAGCGGGAGACATTGAGCAGTTCTTC. Its translation is CASSWGLAGDIEQFF. Full variable domain (missing parts from reference TRBV7-2 and TRBJ2-1): GAGVSQSPSNKVTEKGKDVELRCDPISGHTALYWYRQSLGQGLEFLIYFQGNSAPDKSGLPSDRFSAERTGGSVSTLTIQRTQQEDSAVYLCASSWGLAGDIEQFFGPGTRLTVL.

V gene TRBV27 combines with J gene TRBJ1-2, with unresolved D. Germline V gene data show CDR1 as MNHEY and CDR2 as SMNVEV (reference sequence). The CDR3 extends over 13 amino acids. Between the trimmed V and J ends, which lost 3 bases and 6 bases, there was a span of 11 bases. The CDR3 region is CASSFSTLNGYTF. The DNA for the CDR3 is TGTGCCAGCAGTTTTTCGACTTTGAATGGCTACACCTTC.

A single count supports this clone. The chain uses TRBV13 and TRBJ2-7; either TRBD1 or TRBD2 may fit D (5 bases each). The CDR3 totals 14 residues. Germline V lookup: CDR1 PRHDT, CDR2 FYEKMQ (reference sequence). Trimming left V 8 bases short and J 6 bases short, with 20 bases between. CDR3 protein: CASRAWDGSFEQYF. DNA for the CDR3: TGTGCCAGCCGTGCCTGGGACGGCTCTTTCGAGCAGTACTTC. Based on the CDR3 plus reference TRBV13 and TRBJ2-7, the full variable domain is AAGVIQSPRHLIKEKRETATLKCYPIPRHDTVYWYQQGPGQDPQFLISFYEKMQSDKGSIPDRFSAQQFSDYHSELNMSSLELGDSALYFCASRAWDGSFEQYFGPGTRLTVT.

The chain carries TRBV29-1 and TRBJ2-2, with D maybe TRBD1 (5 bases). V lost 7 bases and J 7 bases, leaving 13 bases between the germline ends. Germline V gene sequence: CDR1 SQVTM, CDR2 ANQGSEA. This CDR3 is 12 amino acids long. The CDR3 region has the DNA TGCAGCGGTTTCGACAGCGACGGGGAGCTGTTTTTT. Translating gives CSGFDSDGELFF.

This chain links TRBV6-1 with TRBJ2-1; 10 bases line up with TRBD2. The CDR3 runs 15 residues. The V and J ends lost 4 bases and 6 bases, in that order; junction bases with no gene match: 6. Germline V gives CDR1 MNHNS, CDR2 SASEGT. The CDR3 loop is CASSVASGSGNEQFF. The CDR3 nucleotides read TGTGCCAGCAGTGTGGCTAGCGGGAGTGGCAATGAGCAGTTCTTC.

The chain recombines TRBV28 with TRBJ2-2; D remains ambiguous. The V and J ends lost 5 bases and 1 base respectively, with 8 bases between them. CDR1 and CDR2 from the germline V gene are MDHEN and SYDVKM. The length of the CDR3 is 14 residues. CDR3 nucleotide sequence: TGTGCCAGCAGTACAACGGGGAACACCGGGGAGCTGTTTTTT. Residues: CASSTTGNTGELFF.

V gene TRBV5-8 combines with J gene TRBJ2-2; D unresolved. CDR3 size: 17 residues. The ends were cut back, 4 bases at V and 2 bases at J, with 18 bases in the middle. Germline values: CDR1 SGHTS, CDR2 YDEGEE. The CDR3 nucleotides read TGTGCCAGCAGCGTCGTCTGGCGGAGACTCAACACCGGGGAGCTGTTTTTT. As protein: CASSVVWRRLNTGELFF.

The chain recombines TRBV28 with TRBJ1-3; unclear D gene. The CDR3 length is 14 residues. Trimming cost V 2 bases and J 3 bases, with 8 bases left between them. Germline lookup yields CDR1 MDHEN and CDR2 SYDVKM. CDR3 residues: CASSLGNFGNTIYF. CDR3 nucleotide sequence: TGTGCCAGCAGTTTAGGAAATTTTGGAAACACCATATATTTT.

The chain uses TRBV7-9 and TRBJ2-3; D is ambiguous. This CDR3 has 14 residues. V shed 2 bases and J shed 4 bases, with 10 bases lying between them. From germline, CDR1 is SEHNR and CDR2 FQNEAQ (reference sequence). CDR3 in DNA: TGTGCCAGCAGCTTACCTAGTAGACCAGATACGCAGTATTTT. This codes for CASSLPSRPDTQYF. The whole variable domain, filled in from reference TRBV7-9 and TRBJ2-3, reads DTGVSQNPRHKITKRGQNVTFRCDPISEHNRLYWYRQTLGQGPEFLTYFQNEAQLEKSRLLSDRFSAERPKGSFSTLEIQRTEQGDSAMYLCASSLPSRPDTQYFGPGTRLTVL.

The sample holds a few counts of this clone. The rearrangement links TRBV28 to TRBJ1-1, with a weak D call TRBD1 (5 bases). The CDR3 contains 12 residues. V lost 6 bases to trimming and J lost 5 bases, with 10 bases between them. The germline gives CDR1 MDHEN, CDR2 SYDVKM. CDR3 nucleotides: TGTGCCAGCAGGGCAGGGATTACTGAAGCTTTCTTT. Amino acid sequence: CASRAGITEAFF.